The rows below give T cell receptor beta chains drawn from one sample of a study of blood T cell repertoires in COVID-19. The repertoire was sequenced with immunoSEQ multiplex PCR; TCRdb's copy has only in-frame clones and lacks some. This sample has tens of thousands of clones, with about nine tenths found just once. What was sequenced was peripheral blood. The receptors here all came from a woman aged 60-75 years with active COVID-19. Both conserved end residues are trimmed from each CDR3. Each record gives: V gene, CDR3 protein.

>TRBV6-6
ASSSPTGVKSPLH
>TRBV6-1
ASSDVLAGGPNQETQY
>TRBV3-1/TRBV3-2
ASSQSVSYLPEQY
>TRBV5-4
ASSKGQELKNEQF
>TRBV2
ASRPDFNNEQF
>TRBV2
ASSEQGNNSPLH
>TRBV4-1
ASSQDGLAGGKTQY
>TRBV11-3
ASSFRKGGTDTQY
>TRBV30
AWSVAGGSNEQF
>TRBV5-6
ASSGLVSYEQY
>TRBV12-3/TRBV12-4
ASSFVGATEAF
>TRBV12-2
ASRFLPGLAGGQETQY
>TRBV7-2
ASSLAQGGQGEQF
>TRBV11-2
ASSRPGAGVHEKLF
>TRBV6-6
ASKLREGNYYGYT
>TRBV5-4
ASSRVGGILETQY
>TRBV28
ASRSPGQGAGYEQY
>TRBV7-9
ASSVLRDRGYEQY
>TRBV6-5
ASSRVGNTEAF
>TRBV6-5
ASRETGGGYT
>TRBV7-2
ASSLVAGGQGETQY
>TRBV11-2
ASSFGLGDKAGYT
>TRBV4-1
ASSPLTGGYT
>TRBV5-5
ASSPRGNANYGYT
>TRBV11-3
ASSLAGTDTQY
>TRBV7-9
ASSFVTGTFGQPQH
>TRBV5-6
ASFRTGSPLH
>TRBV5-4
ASSLSSGWSGYT
>TRBV5-8
ASSSPGGSGNTIY
>TRBV5-1
ASRSGRPNTEAF
>TRBV5-8
ASSLQGWSNQPQH
>TRBV11-3
ASSRGSGGSETQY
>TRBV5-6
ASSFRAGVTYEQY
>TRBV7-2
ASIPTARRRGYHEQF
>TRBV2
ASNGDRGDIQY
>TRBV19
ASSMGRNEQF
>TRBV30
AWSVDTGGYT